These 25 T cell receptor beta chains came from one sample sequenced in a study of cytomegalovirus exposure and HLA in healthy donors. Sequencing was performed with immunoSEQ multiplex PCR; in TCRdb, only in-frame clones are kept and a portion is missing. The table lists approximately 270,000 clones, about 88% of them singletons, with around 13% in the top ten. The specimen was PBMCs. Receptor source: a man younger than 35 in good health and CMV-seropositive.

This clone was seen a handful of times. The rearrangement uses TRBV7-3 and TRBJ2-1, with TRBD2 as a possible D gene (5 bases). The germline CDR1 and CDR2 sequences are SGHTA and FQGTGA. The CDR3 covers 14 residues. The V end lost 5 bases, the J end lost 7 bases, and 15 bases lay between the germline ends. CDR3 nucleotide sequence: TGTGCCAGCAGCGGGCCTAGCAGGCATAATGAGCAGTTCTTC. Translating it yields CASSGPSRHNEQFF.

The CDR3 sequence is CASSVLQAEKLFF. The CDR3 DNA is TGTGCCAGCAGTGTACTACAGGCTGAAAAACTGTTTTTT. The chain uses TRBV27 and TRBJ1-4; perhaps TRBD1 as D (5 bases). Trimming removed 5 bases at V and 7 bases at J, with 11 bases between. The germline CDR1 and CDR2 sequences are MNHEY and SMNVEV (reference sequence). This CDR3 comprises 13 residues.

The rearrangement links TRBV2 to TRBJ1-3, with unresolved D. The germline gives CDR1 SNHLY, CDR2 FYNNEI. V shed 4 bases and J shed 0 bases, with 7 bases lying between them. The CDR3 contains 14 residues. CDR3: CASSGPSSGNTIYF. CDR3 in DNA: TGTGCCAGCAGTGGTCCCAGCTCTGGAAACACCATATATTTT.

The V call is TRBV7-3, the J call TRBJ2-2; no definite D call. The germline gives CDR1 SGHTA, CDR2 FQGTGA. V lost 2 bases to trimming and J lost 2 bases, with 6 bases between them. This CDR3 is 14 amino acids long. CDR3 sequence reads: CASSLGINTGELFF. CDR3 nucleotides: TGTGCCAGCAGCTTAGGCATAAACACCGGGGAGCTGTTTTTT.

This sequence joins TRBV5-1 and TRBJ2-7; 9 nucleotides match TRBD2. V lost 0 bases, J lost 9 bases, and 13 bases stayed unmatched. Looked up from germline, CDR1 is SGHRS and CDR2 is YFSETQ. The CDR3 sequence is 16 residues long. The CDR3 loop reads CASSLGRGGAGGGQYF. Written as DNA, the CDR3 is TGCGCCAGCAGCTTGGGTCGAGGAGGAGCGGGAGGTGGGCAGTACTTC.

V is TRBV11-2 and J is TRBJ2-3, with D possibly matching TRBD2 (6 bases). CDR3 size: 16 residues. Germline CDR1 is SGHAT and CDR2 is FQNNGV. V was cut by 5 bases and J by 5 bases, with 20 bases left in between. The CDR3 coding sequence is TGTGCCAGCAGCCCCCTCGCGGGGAGTTCGATAGATACGCAGTATTTT. Protein sequence: CASSPLAGSSIDTQYF.

J is TRBJ2-5 and V is TRBV9; 9 positions match TRBD1. Trimming removed 4 bases from V and 5 bases from J; junction bases left unmatched: 9. CDR3 length: 15 amino acids. The germline CDR1 and CDR2 sequences are SGDLS and YYNGEE. CDR3 amino acids: CASSPRTGVGETQYF. CDR3 in DNA: TGTGCCAGCAGCCCCCGGACAGGGGTCGGGGAGACCCAGTACTTC.

The chain is built from TRBV9 and TRBJ2-2, with 9 bases lining up with TRBD1. The CDR3 runs 16 residues. Germline V gene sequence: CDR1 SGDLS, CDR2 YYNGEE. The V segment lost 4 bases and the J segment 8 bases; nucleotides outside the gene matches: 12. CDR3 in amino acids: CASSSRGTGLSGELFF. CDR3 DNA sequence: TGTGCCAGCAGCTCTCGAGGGACAGGGCTTTCAGGGGAGCTGTTTTTT. Complete variable domain (other parts from reference TRBV9 and TRBJ2-2): DSGVTQTPKHLITATGQRVTLRCSPRSGDLSVYWYQQSLDQGLQFLIQYYNGEERAKGNILERFSAQQFPDLHSELNLSSLELGDSALYFCASSSRGTGLSGELFFGEGSRLTVL.

V and J are TRBV7-3 and TRBJ1-4; unclear D gene. CDR3 length equals 14 residues. V lost 5 bases and J 0 bases, leaving 7 bases between the germline ends. CDR1 SGHTA and CDR2 FQGTGA come from the germline V gene. CDR3 amino acids: CASSPSTTNEKLFF. The CDR3, as DNA: TGTGCCAGCAGCCCGTCGACAACTAATGAAAAACTGTTTTTT.

The chain employs TRBV7-9 and TRBJ1-2, with TRBD1 matching 9 bases. J lost 2 bases, V lost 5 bases, and 6 bases had no gene match. There are 15 residues in the CDR3. Germline V lookup: CDR1 SEHNR, CDR2 FQNEAQ (reference sequence). The CDR3 is CASSVPGQGNYGYTF. Written as DNA, the CDR3 is TGTGCCAGCAGCGTGCCGGGACAGGGAAACTATGGCTACACCTTC.

The V gene is TRBV6-5, the J gene TRBJ1-1, with 9 bases aligning to TRBD1. Trimming at V came to 5 bases and at J to 11 bases, leaving 6 bases not matched to a gene. From germline, CDR1 is MNHEY and CDR2 SVGAGI. CDR3 length equals 12 residues. The CDR3 region has the DNA TGTGCCAGCAGTCCGGAACAGGGGGCGGCTTTCTTT. The encoded protein is CASSPEQGAAFF.

This clone has only a few counts. The chain employs TRBV5-4 and TRBJ1-2, with 7 bases fitting TRBD1. V trimming: 5 bases; J trimming: 6 bases; junction bases outside the gene matches: 16. The CDR3 is 16 amino acids. The germline CDR1 and CDR2 sequences are SGHNT and YYREEE (reference sequence). The CDR3 loop is CASRTAGQGVGDGYTF. CDR3 bases: TGTGCCAGCAGGACTGCCGGCCAGGGGGTGGGAGATGGCTACACCTTC.

J is TRBJ2-7 and V is TRBV5-1; the D is unclear. The CDR3 length is 13 residues. CDR1 is SGHRS, CDR2 YFSETQ, per germline. Trimming removed 2 bases from V and 4 bases from J, with 10 bases in between. CDR3 loop: CASSLTQTYEQYF. The CDR3 DNA reads TGCGCCAGCAGCTTAACACAGACATACGAGCAGTACTTC.

J is TRBJ2-2 and V is TRBV15, with a weak D call TRBD1 (6 bases). There are 16 residues in the CDR3. V lost 0 bases to trimming and J lost 5 bases, with 13 bases between them. The germline gives CDR1 LNHNV, CDR2 YYDKDF (reference sequence). The CDR3 sequence: CATSRDAAGVTGELFF. Here the CDR3 DNA reads TGTGCCACCAGCAGAGATGCGGCAGGGGTTACCGGGGAGCTGTTTTTT.

The chain joins TRBV5-1 to TRBJ2-1; D may be TRBD2 (6 bases). CDR1 and CDR2 (germline): SGHRS, YFSETQ. V gave up 5 bases and J gave up 4 bases, with 16 bases separating them. The CDR3 has 15 amino acids. CDR3 DNA sequence: TGCGCCAGCAGTTTCGGCGGGGTTTATTACAATGAGCAGTTCTTC. Translation gives CASSFGGVYYNEQFF.

The chain uses TRBV15 and TRBJ1-1; D is unresolved. CDR3 length: 13 amino acids. CDR1 LNHNV and CDR2 YYDKDF come from the germline V gene (reference sequence). Deletions cut 0 bases from V and 5 bases from J, with 7 bases between. The chain's CDR3 is CATSRDRLTEAFF. CDR3 in DNA: TGTGCCACCAGCAGAGACCGCCTAACTGAAGCTTTCTTT.

The chain combines TRBV11-2 with TRBJ2-1; 10 bases match TRBD1. Trimming took 4 bases from V and 9 from J; bases not matched to a gene: 15. The CDR3 consists of 17 residues. Per the germline V gene, CDR1 is SGHAT and CDR2 is FQNNGV. The CDR3 nucleotides are TGTGCCAGCAGCTCCCTACCGGGACAGGGGCGAGAGGGTGAGCAGTTCTTC. Amino acid sequence: CASSSLPGQGREGEQFF. Combining the CDR3 with reference TRBV11-2 and TRBJ2-1 gives the whole variable domain EAGVAQSPRYKIIEKRQSVAFWCNPISGHATLYWYQQILGQGPKLLIQFQNNGVVDDSQLPKDRFSAERLKGVDSTLKIQPAKLEDSAVYLCASSSLPGQGREGEQFFGPGTRLTVL.

The V call is TRBV6-5, the J call TRBJ2-1; D unclear. Trimming shortened V by 10 bases and J by 7 bases, and 20 bases separated the two germline ends. Germline V gene data show CDR1 as MNHEY and CDR2 as SVGAGI. The CDR3 sequence is 14 residues long. As DNA, the CDR3 is TGTGCCACCACACCCCAGGACGCGAAAAATGAGCAGTTCTTC. Its protein is CATTPQDAKNEQFF.

This sequence joins TRBV7-2 and TRBJ1-2; no clear D gene. This CDR3 contains 12 residues. Trimming removed 3 bases at V and 8 bases at J, with 10 bases between. Germline CDR1 and CDR2: SGHTA and FQGNSA. The CDR3 spells CASSFRLDGYTF. DNA of the CDR3: TGTGCCAGCAGCTTTCGCCTCGACGGCTACACCTTC. Combining the CDR3 with reference TRBV7-2 and TRBJ1-2 gives the whole variable domain GAGVSQSPSNKVTEKGKDVELRCDPISGHTALYWYRQSLGQGLEFLIYFQGNSAPDKSGLPSDRFSAERTGGSVSTLTIQRTQQEDSAVYLCASSFRLDGYTFGSGTRLTVV.

This clone turned up a few times. The CDR3 loop reads CASSYGSGDYGYTF. DNA of the CDR3: TGTGCCAGCAGTTATGGTTCGGGGGACTATGGCTACACCTTC. The rearrangement links TRBV6-5 to TRBJ1-2; tentative D call: TRBD1 (5 bases). Germline CDR1 and CDR2: MNHEY and SVGAGI. This CDR3 spans 14 amino acids. V lost 3 bases and J 3 bases, leaving 11 bases between the germline ends.

V and J are TRBV10-3 and TRBJ2-3; D gene ambiguous. The length of the CDR3 is 13 residues. CDR1 and CDR2 (germline): ENHRY, SYGVKD. With 6 bases removed from V and 2 bases from J, the gap between germline ends came to 9 bases. The CDR3 region has the DNA TGTGCCATCAGAGGGTCTTACACAGATACGCAGTATTTT. Protein: CAIRGSYTDTQYF.

This rearrangement joins TRBV6-6 to TRBJ2-1, with 9 bases fitting TRBD2. CDR3 length: 15 residues. Germline V CDR1 and CDR2: MNHNY, SVGAGI (reference sequence). Unmatched junction bases numbered 7, after V lost 6 bases and J lost 4 bases. In DNA form, the CDR3 reads TGTGCCAGCAGAAGTAGCGGGAGAGGATACAATGAGCAGTTCTTC. Its translation is CASRSSGRGYNEQFF.

CDR3 DNA sequence: TGTGCCAGCAGCTTACGTCTGAGGGATGAGCAGTTCTTC. Protein sequence: CASSLRLRDEQFF. The chain couples TRBV7-6 to TRBJ2-1, with a possible D match to TRBD2 (5 bases). CDR1 is SGHVS and CDR2 is FNYEAQ in the germline V gene. V lost 2 bases and J lost 8, with 10 bases in between. The CDR3 runs 13 residues.

This chain joins TRBV14 and TRBJ2-1; D gene uncertain. The CDR3 covers 15 residues. V dropped 5 bases and J dropped 7 bases, with 18 bases sitting between them. The germline V gene has CDR1 SGHDN and CDR2 FVKESK. DNA for the CDR3: TGTGCCAGCAGCACCACTAAAGTTGGCCTGAATGAGCAGTTCTTC. The encoded protein is CASSTTKVGLNEQFF.

The chain carries TRBV18 and TRBJ2-5; D remains unclear. With 3 bases removed from V and 2 bases from J, the gap between germline ends came to 7 bases. Germline CDR1 and CDR2: KGHSH and LQKENI. This CDR3 has 13 amino acids. The CDR3 DNA reads as TGTGCCAGCTCACCCCCCGGGCAAGAGACCCAGTACTTC. Its protein is CASSPPGQETQYF.